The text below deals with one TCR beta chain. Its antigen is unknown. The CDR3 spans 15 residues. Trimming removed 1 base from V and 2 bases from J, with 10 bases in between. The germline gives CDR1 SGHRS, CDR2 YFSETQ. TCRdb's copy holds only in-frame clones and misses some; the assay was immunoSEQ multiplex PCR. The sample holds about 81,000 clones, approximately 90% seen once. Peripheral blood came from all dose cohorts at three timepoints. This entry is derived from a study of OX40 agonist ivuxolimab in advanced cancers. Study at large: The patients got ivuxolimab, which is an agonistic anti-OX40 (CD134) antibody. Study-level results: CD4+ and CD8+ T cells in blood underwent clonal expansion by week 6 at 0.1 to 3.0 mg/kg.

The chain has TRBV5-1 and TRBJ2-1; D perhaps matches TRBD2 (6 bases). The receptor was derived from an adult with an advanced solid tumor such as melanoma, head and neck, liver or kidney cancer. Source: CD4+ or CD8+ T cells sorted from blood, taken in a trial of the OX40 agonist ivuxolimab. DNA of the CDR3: TGCGCCAGCAGCTTGATCCGGGGGACCTACAATGAGCAGTTCTTC. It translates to CASSLIRGTYNEQFF.